The 10 T cell receptor beta chains below all came from one sample that was sequenced in a study of blood T cell repertoires in COVID-19. TCRdb keeps only in-frame clones here, not all; method: immunoSEQ multiplex PCR. The sample contains tens of thousands of clones, 88% of which appear only once. Sequenced material: peripheral blood. These TCRs come from a man in his sixties or seventies with acute or convalescent COVID-19.

The CDR3 loop is CASLLPGGAGNTEAFF. The CDR3 region has the DNA TGTGCCAGTCTCCTCCCGGGGGGGGCTGGGAACACTGAAGCTTTCTTT. The genes are TRBV28 and TRBJ1-1; D is possibly TRBD1 (6 bases). The CDR3 is made up of 16 amino acids. Between the trimmed V and J ends, which lost 9 bases and 1 base, there was a span of 21 bases. Germline values: CDR1 MDHEN, CDR2 SYDVKM. The complete variable domain, with remaining parts taken from reference TRBV28 and TRBJ1-1, reads DVKVTQSSRYLVKRTGEKVFLECVQDMDHENMFWYRQDPGLGLRLIYFSYDVKMKEKGDIPEGYSVSREKKERFSLILESASTNQTSMYLCASLLPGGAGNTEAFFGQGTRLTVV.

The chain combines TRBV10-3 with TRBJ1-1; D remains unclear. The CDR3 spans 14 residues. Germline CDR1 and CDR2: ENHRY and SYGVKD. The V gene lost 2 bases and the J gene lost 1 base, with 8 bases spanning the gap. The CDR3 region is CAISEVTRNTEAFF. The CDR3 DNA reads as TGTGCCATCAGTGAGGTCACTAGGAACACTGAAGCTTTCTTT.

The chain carries TRBV4-3 and TRBJ2-3; 11 bases match TRBD2. This CDR3 contains 15 residues. Losses at the gene ends were 3 bases for V and 5 bases for J; bases not matched to a gene: 4. Looked up from germline, CDR1 is LGHNA and CDR2 is YSLEER. The chain's CDR3 is CASSQLAGGKDTQYF. In DNA form, the CDR3 reads TGCGCCAGCAGCCAGCTAGCGGGAGGCAAAGATACGCAGTATTTT.

The chain recombines TRBV5-1 with TRBJ1-4, with unresolved D. This CDR3 has 13 residues. V lost 0 bases and J 6 bases, leaving 6 bases between the germline ends. CDR1 is SGHRS, CDR2 YFSETQ, per germline. CDR3 in DNA: TGCGCCAGCAGCTTGGGAGTAGATGAAAAACTGTTTTTT. It codes for CASSLGVDEKLFF.

The chain has TRBV7-2 and TRBJ1-5, with no clear D. The CDR3 runs to 16 residues. Per the germline V gene, CDR1 is SGHTA and CDR2 is FQGNSA. The V end lost 5 bases, the J end lost 6 bases, and 20 bases lay between the germline ends. CDR3 sequence (DNA): TGTGCCAGCAGCACAAACTCGGGGAATAACGGTCAGCCCCAGCATTTT. As protein: CASSTNSGNNGQPQHF.

The rearrangement joins TRBV7-2 to TRBJ2-7; 7 bases align to TRBD2. V trimming: 4 bases; J trimming: 1 base; junction bases outside the gene matches: 7. Germline V lookup: CDR1 SGHTA, CDR2 FQGNSA. The CDR3 has 15 amino acids. The CDR3 sequence: CASSSPGLLSYEQYF. CDR3 bases: TGTGCCAGCAGCTCCCCGGGACTACTGTCCTACGAGCAGTACTTC.

The V gene is TRBV13, the J gene TRBJ1-2, with D perhaps TRBD1 (6 bases). In germline, CDR1 is PRHDT, CDR2 FYEKMQ (reference sequence). This CDR3 is built from 16 residues. V lost 3 bases and J 5 bases, leaving 19 bases between the germline ends. The CDR3 region has the DNA TGTGCCAGCAGCTTTAGTCCCTTCCGGGGGGCGTATGGCTACACCTTC. It translates to CASSFSPFRGAYGYTF.

The chain couples TRBV15 to TRBJ2-1, with 7 positions matching TRBD2. Germline values: CDR1 LNHNV, CDR2 YYDKDF (reference sequence). This CDR3 has 14 residues. The V and J ends lost 5 bases and 7 bases, in that order; junction bases with no gene match: 8. The CDR3 DNA follows: TGTGCCACCAGCGGAGGTTCCGGGGGGAATGAGCAGTTCTTC. Encoded protein: CATSGGSGGNEQFF.

The gene calls are TRBV6-5 and TRBJ1-1; D possibly corresponds to TRBD1 (6 bases). The CDR3 sequence is 13 residues long. Germline assignment: CDR1 MNHEY and CDR2 SVGAGI. V was shortened by 6 bases and J by 4 bases, with 12 bases between the two germline ends. The CDR3 reads CASRSGVRTEAFF. Written as DNA, the CDR3 is TGTGCCAGCAGATCAGGGGTTCGCACTGAAGCTTTCTTT.

The chain combines TRBV5-4 with TRBJ2-7, with 11 positions matching TRBD2. The CDR3 is made up of 15 amino acids. V was pared by 2 bases and J by 7 bases, with 8 bases of the junction left unmatched. Germline V gives CDR1 SGHNT, CDR2 YYREEE (reference sequence). The CDR3 DNA follows: TGTGCCAGCAGCTTTTCCGGGACTAGCGGAAGGGAGCAGTACTTC. Its translation: CASSFSGTSGREQYF.